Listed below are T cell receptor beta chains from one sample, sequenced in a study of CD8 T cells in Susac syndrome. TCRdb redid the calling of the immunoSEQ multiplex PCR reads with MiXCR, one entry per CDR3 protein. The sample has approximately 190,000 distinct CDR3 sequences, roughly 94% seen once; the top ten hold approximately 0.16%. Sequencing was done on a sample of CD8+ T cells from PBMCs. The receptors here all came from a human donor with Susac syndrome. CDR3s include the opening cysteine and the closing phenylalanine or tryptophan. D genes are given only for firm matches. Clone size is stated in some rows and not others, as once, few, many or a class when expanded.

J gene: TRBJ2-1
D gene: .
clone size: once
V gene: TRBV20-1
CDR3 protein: CSARELGRWEQFF
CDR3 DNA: TGCAGTGCTAGAGAGTTAGGGCGATGGGAGCAGTTCTTC

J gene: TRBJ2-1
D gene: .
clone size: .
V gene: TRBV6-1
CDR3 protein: CASSDLDFNEQFF
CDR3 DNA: TGTGCCAGCAGTGACTTAGACTTCAATGAGCAGTTCTTC

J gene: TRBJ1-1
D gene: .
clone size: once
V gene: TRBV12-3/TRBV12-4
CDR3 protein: CASSLQPGAGTEAFF
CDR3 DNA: TGTGCCAGCAGTTTGCAGCCGGGGGCTGGTACTGAAGCTTTCTTT

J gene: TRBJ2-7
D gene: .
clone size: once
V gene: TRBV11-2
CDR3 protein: CASSLASASSYEQYF
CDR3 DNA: TGTGCCAGCAGCTTAGCGAGTGCGAGCTCCTACGAGCAGTACTTC

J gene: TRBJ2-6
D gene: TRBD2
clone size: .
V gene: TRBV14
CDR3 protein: CASSHGLAGNSGANVLTF
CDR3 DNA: TGTGCCAGCAGCCACGGTCTAGCGGGAAACTCTGGGGCCAACGTCCTGACTTTC

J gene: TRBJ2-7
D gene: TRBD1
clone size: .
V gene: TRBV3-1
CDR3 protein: CASSQENRGLEQYF
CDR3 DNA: TGTGCCAGCAGCCAAGAGAACAGGGGCCTGGAGCAGTACTTC

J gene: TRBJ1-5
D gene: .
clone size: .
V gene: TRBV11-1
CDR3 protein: CASSPSPNQPQHF
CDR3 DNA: TGTGCCAGCAGCCCGTCCCCGAATCAGCCCCAGCATTTT

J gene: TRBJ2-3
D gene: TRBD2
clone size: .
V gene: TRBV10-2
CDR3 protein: CASQKREFSTDTQYF
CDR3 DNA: TGCGCCAGCCAAAAGCGGGAGTTTAGCACAGATACGCAGTATTTT

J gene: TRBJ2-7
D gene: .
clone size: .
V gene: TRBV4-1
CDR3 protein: CASSQDLGTSYEQYF
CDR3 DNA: TGCGCCAGCAGCCAAGATTTAGGGACCTCCTACGAGCAGTACTTC

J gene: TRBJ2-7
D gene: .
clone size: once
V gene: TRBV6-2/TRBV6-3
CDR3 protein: CASNYGASWAYEQYF
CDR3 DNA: TGTGCCAGCAACTATGGGGCCTCCTGGGCCTACGAGCAGTACTTC

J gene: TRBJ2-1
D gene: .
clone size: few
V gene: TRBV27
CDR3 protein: CASSLGSEQFF
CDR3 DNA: TGTGCCAGCAGTCTCGGTAGTGAGCAGTTCTTC

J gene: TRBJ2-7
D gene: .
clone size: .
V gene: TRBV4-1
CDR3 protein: CASSQDFPPNYEQYF
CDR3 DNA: TGCGCCAGCAGCCAAGATTTCCCACCTAATTACGAGCAGTACTTC

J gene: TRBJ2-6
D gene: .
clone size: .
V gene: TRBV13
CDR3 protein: CASSLTPQTSGANVLTF
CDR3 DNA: TGTGCCAGCAGCTTAACCCCACAGACCTCTGGGGCCAACGTCCTGACTTTC

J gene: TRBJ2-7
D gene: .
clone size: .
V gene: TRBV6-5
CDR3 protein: CASRTSYEQYF
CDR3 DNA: TGTGCCAGCAGGACTAGCTACGAGCAGTACTTC

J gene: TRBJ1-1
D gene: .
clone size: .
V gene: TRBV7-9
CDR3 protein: CASSFGGGDTEAFF
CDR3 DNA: TGTGCCAGCAGCTTCGGTGGCGGGGACACTGAAGCTTTCTTT

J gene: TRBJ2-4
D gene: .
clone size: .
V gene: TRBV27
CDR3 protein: CASSLSPTANDIQYF
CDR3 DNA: TGTGCCAGCAGTTTATCCCCAACAGCGAATGACATTCAGTACTTC

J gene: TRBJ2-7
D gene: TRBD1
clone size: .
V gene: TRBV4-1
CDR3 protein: CASSQGGQGASYEQYF
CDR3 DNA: TGCGCCAGCAGCCAAGGGGGACAGGGGGCATCCTACGAGCAGTACTTC

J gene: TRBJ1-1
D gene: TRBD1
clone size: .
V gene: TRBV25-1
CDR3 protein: CASSLTGEGTEAFF
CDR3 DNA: TGTGCCAGCAGTTTAACAGGGGAGGGCACTGAAGCTTTCTTT

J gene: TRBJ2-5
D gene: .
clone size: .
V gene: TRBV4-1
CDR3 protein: CASSPWGAETQYF
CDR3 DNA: TGCGCCAGCAGCCCCTGGGGCGCAGAGACCCAGTACTTC

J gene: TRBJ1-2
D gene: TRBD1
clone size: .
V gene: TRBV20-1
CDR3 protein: CSASWDSLTIANYGYTF
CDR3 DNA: TGCAGTGCTAGTTGGGACAGTCTTACTATAGCTAACTATGGCTACACCTTC

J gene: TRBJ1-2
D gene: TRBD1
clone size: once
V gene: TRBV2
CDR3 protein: CASRVTGDDGYTF
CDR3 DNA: TGTGCCAGCAGGGTGACAGGGGATGATGGCTACACCTTC

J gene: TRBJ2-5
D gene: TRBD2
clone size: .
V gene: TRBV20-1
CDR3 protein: CSASFPGGPETQYF
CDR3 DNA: TGCAGTGCTAGTTTCCCGGGGGGGCCGGAGACCCAGTACTTC

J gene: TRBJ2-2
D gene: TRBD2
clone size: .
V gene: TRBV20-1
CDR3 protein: CSAQSGRTGELFF
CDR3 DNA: TGCAGTGCGCAAAGCGGGAGAACCGGGGAGCTGTTTTTT

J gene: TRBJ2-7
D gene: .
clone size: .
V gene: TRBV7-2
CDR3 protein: CASSSRDFNYEQYF
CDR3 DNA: TGTGCCAGCAGCTCCCGGGACTTCAACTACGAGCAGTACTTC

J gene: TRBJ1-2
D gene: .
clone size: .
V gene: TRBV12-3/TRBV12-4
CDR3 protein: CASSQQTPKTNYGYTF
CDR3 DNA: TGTGCCAGCAGCCAGCAGACCCCTAAGACTAACTATGGCTACACCTTC

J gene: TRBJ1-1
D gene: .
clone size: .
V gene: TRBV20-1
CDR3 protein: CSARGQLNTEAFF
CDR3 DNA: TGCAGTGCTAGAGGACAGCTGAACACTGAAGCTTTCTTT

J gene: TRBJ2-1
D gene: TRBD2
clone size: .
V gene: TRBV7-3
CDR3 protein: CASSRSGGSDNEQFF
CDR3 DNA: TGTGCCAGCAGCCGAAGCGGGGGATCCGACAATGAGCAGTTCTTC